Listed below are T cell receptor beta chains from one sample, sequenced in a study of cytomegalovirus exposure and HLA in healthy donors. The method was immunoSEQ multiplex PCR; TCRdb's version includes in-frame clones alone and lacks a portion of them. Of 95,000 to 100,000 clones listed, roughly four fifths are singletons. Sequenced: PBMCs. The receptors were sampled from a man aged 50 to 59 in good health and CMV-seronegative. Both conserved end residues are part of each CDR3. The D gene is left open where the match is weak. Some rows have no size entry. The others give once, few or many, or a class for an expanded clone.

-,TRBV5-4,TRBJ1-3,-,TGTGCCAGCAGCTTGGGGGGCCCGAGCTCTGGAAACACCATATATTTT,CASSLGGPSSGNTIYF
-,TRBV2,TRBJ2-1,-,TGTGCCAGCCTCCGACAGGGAGGACACAATGAGCAGTTCTTC,CASLRQGGHNEQFF
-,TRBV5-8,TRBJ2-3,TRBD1,TGTGCCAGCAGCTTGGGGGACAGTCCCCCTAGCACAGATACGCAGTATTTT,CASSLGDSPPSTDTQYF
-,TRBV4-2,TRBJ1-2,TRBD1,TGTGCCAGCAGCCAAGATTTGGGACAGCGCTATGGCTACACCTTC,CASSQDLGQRYGYTF
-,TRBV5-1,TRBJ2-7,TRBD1,TGCGCCAGCAGCAGGACAGGGGGGTCCTACGAGCAGTACTTC,CASSRTGGSYEQYF
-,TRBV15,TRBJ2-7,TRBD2,TGTGCCACCAGCAGAGATCAAGCGGGGCCTTACGAGCAGTACTTC,CATSRDQAGPYEQYF
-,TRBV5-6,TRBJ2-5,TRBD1,TGTGCCAGCAGCTCGGGCCCAGGGGGCTCGAGGGAGACCCAGTACTTC,CASSSGPGGSRETQYF
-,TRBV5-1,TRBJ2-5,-,TGCGCCAGCAGTCCCCCGGTGGTGGAGACCCAGTACTTC,CASSPPVVETQYF
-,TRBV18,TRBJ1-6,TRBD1,TGTGCCAGCTCAGACAGGGGTAATTCACCCCTCCACTTT,CASSDRGNSPLHF
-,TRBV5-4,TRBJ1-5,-,TGTGCCAGCAGCTTATACTCCAGCAATCAGCCCCAGCATTTT,CASSLYSSNQPQHF
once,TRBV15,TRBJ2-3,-,TGTGCCACCAGCAGAGTGTCGGGACACACAGATACGCAGTATTTT,CATSRVSGHTDTQYF
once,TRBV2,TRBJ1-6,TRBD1,TGTGCCAGCAGCCGGGACAGGGCTTCACCCCTCCACTTT,CASSRDRASPLHF
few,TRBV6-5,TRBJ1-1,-,TGTGCCAGCAGCCGGACAGAGAACACTGAAGCTTTCTTT,CASSRTENTEAFF
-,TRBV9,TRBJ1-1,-,TGTGCCAGCAGCGCCTTTACAGGGAGGGACACTGAAGCTTTCTTT,CASSAFTGRDTEAFF
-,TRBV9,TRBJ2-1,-,TGTGCCAGCAGCGTAGCCACTAGCTCCTACAATGAGCAGTTCTTC,CASSVATSSYNEQFF
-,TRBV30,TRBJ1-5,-,TGTGCCTGGAGTTCAAAAGTCAGCAGGGATGCTCAGCCCCAGCATTTT,CAWSSKVSRDAQPQHF
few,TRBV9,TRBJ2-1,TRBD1,TGTGCCAGCAGCGTAGCTGCGCAGGGGGTCTACAATGAGCAGTTCTTC,CASSVAAQGVYNEQFF
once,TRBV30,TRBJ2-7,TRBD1,TGTGCCTGGAGTCCGGGACAGAGCCTTCTGCAGTACTTC,CAWSPGQSLLQYF
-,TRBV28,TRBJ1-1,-,TGTGCCAGCAGCCTAGGGGGGAACACTGAAGCTTTCTTT,CASSLGGNTEAFF
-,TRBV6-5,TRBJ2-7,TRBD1,TGTGCCAGCACCTCCGGGACAGGGTACGAGCAGTACTTC,CASTSGTGYEQYF
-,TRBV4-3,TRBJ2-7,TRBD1,TGCGCCAGCAGCCCAGGCCTCCGGGACAGGGGAAGCGAGCAGTACTTC,CASSPGLRDRGSEQYF
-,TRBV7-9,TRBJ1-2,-,TGTGCCAGCAGCTCTCAACTAAACTATGGCTACACCTTC,CASSSQLNYGYTF
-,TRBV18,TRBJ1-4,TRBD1,TGTGCCAGCTCACCACCGGGGACAGGGTATGAAAAACTGTTTTTT,CASSPPGTGYEKLFF
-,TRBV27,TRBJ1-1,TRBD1,TGTGCCAGCAGTTTATGGACAGGGCGGTACACTGAAGCTTTCTTT,CASSLWTGRYTEAFF
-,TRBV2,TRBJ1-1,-,TGTGCCAGCAGTGCTTTAGTCGCTCAAATTATGAACACTGAAGCTTTCTTT,CASSALVAQIMNTEAFF
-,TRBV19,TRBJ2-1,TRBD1,TGTGCCAGTAGCCCGACAGGGGGTAGCTACAATGAGCAGTTCTTC,CASSPTGGSYNEQFF
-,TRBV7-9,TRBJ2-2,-,TGTTCCAGCACCTGGACAGTAAAGAACACCGGGGAGCTGTTTTTT,CSSTWTVKNTGELFF